These 6 T cell receptor beta chains came from one sample sequenced in a study of graft-versus-host responses after intestinal transplantation. Clones were read by immunoSEQ multiplex PCR, and TCRdb kept only the in-frame ones, dropping some. The table shows about 150,000 clones, with 85% to 95% occurring only once. These receptors are not linked to any known antigen. The material was unstimulated CD4+ T cells sorted from spleen or lymph node cells, obtained before intestinal transplant. These receptors originate from a human donor who received an intestinal transplant.

The gene calls are TRBV5-1 and TRBJ2-5; D is possibly TRBD1 or TRBD2 (6 bases each). The CDR3 consists of 19 residues. CDR1 and CDR2 (germline): SGHRS, YFSETQ. Trimming took off 3 bases at V and 3 bases at J, with 27 bases between the two ends. DNA for the CDR3: TGCGCCAGCAGCTCATGGTTAGGGGGAGGCCGGACAAGAGAAGAGACCCAGTACTTC. Protein product: CASSSWLGGGRTREETQYF. The whole variable domain, remainder taken from reference TRBV5-1 and TRBJ2-5, is KAGVTQTPRYLIKTRGQQVTLSCSPISGHRSVSWYQQTPGQGLQFLFEYFSETQRNKGNFPGRFSGRQFSNSRSEMNVSTLELGDSALYLCASSSWLGGGRTREETQYFGPGTRLLVL.

The rearrangement joins TRBV6-5 to TRBJ1-2; 8 bases map to TRBD1. This CDR3 is 16 amino acids long. V was pared by 0 bases and J by 4 bases, with 7 bases of the junction left unmatched. Germline V gene sequence: CDR1 MNHEY, CDR2 SVGAGI. CDR3 sequence: CASSYSIAGGVYGYTF. CDR3 coding DNA: TGTGCCAGCAGTTACTCGATTGCAGGGGGCGTCTATGGCTACACCTTC.

The chain uses TRBV11-2 and TRBJ2-7, with TRBD1 identical over 11 bases. The CDR3 runs to 14 residues. CDR1 SGHAT and CDR2 FQNNGV come from the germline V gene. V shed 1 base and J 12 bases; nucleotides not matched to a gene: 8. CDR3 DNA sequence: TGTGCCAGCAGCTTAGCGGGACAGGGGGTAAGGATGTACTTC. Its translation is CASSLAGQGVRMYF.

J is TRBJ2-7 and V is TRBV5-4; D is undetermined. CDR3 length equals 13 residues. Germline CDR1 reads SGHNT; CDR2 reads YYREEE (reference sequence). V dropped 4 bases and J dropped 2 bases, with 10 bases sitting between them. CDR3 sequence reads: CASSSLGPYEQYF. The CDR3 coding sequence is TGTGCCAGCAGCAGTCTCGGACCCTACGAGCAGTACTTC.

This chain's CDR3 is CAWSVRYGYTF. CDR3 nucleotide sequence: TGTGCCTGGAGTGTACGGTATGGCTACACCTTC. The chain recombines TRBV30 with TRBJ1-2; D unclear. Germline CDR1 is GTSNPN and CDR2 is SVGIG (reference sequence). The V gene lost 0 bases and the J gene lost 5 bases, with 4 bases spanning the gap. The CDR3 runs to 11 residues. Using reference TRBV30 and TRBJ1-2 for the parts outside the CDR3, the full variable domain is SQTIHQWPATLVQPVGSPLSLECTVEGTSNPNLYWYRQAAGRGLQLLFYSVGIGQISSEVPQNLSASRPQDRQFILSSKKLLLSDSGFYLCAWSVRYGYTFGSGTRLTVV.

This chain links TRBV5-1 with TRBJ2-5; perhaps D is TRBD1 or TRBD2 (5 bases each). Germline CDR1 and CDR2: SGHRS and YFSETQ. This CDR3 region has 12 residues. V was clipped by 5 bases and J by 4 bases, with 9 bases between them. The CDR3 loop is CASRGVGETQYF. In nucleotides, the CDR3 is TGCGCCAGCAGGGGGGTAGGAGAGACCCAGTACTTC.